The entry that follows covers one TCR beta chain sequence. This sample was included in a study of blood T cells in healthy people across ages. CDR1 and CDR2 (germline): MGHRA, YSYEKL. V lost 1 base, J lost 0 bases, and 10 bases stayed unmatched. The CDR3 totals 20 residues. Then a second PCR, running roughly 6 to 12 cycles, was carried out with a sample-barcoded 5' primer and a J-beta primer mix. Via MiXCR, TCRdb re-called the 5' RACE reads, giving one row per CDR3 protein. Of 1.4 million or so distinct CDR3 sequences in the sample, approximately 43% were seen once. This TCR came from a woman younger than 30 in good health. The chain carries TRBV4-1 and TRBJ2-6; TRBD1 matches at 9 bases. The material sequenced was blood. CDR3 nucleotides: TGCGCCAGCAGCCAAGGACCGGGACAGGGTCCCTTCTCTGGGGCCAACGTCCTGACTTTC. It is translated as CASSQGPGQGPFSGANVLTF.